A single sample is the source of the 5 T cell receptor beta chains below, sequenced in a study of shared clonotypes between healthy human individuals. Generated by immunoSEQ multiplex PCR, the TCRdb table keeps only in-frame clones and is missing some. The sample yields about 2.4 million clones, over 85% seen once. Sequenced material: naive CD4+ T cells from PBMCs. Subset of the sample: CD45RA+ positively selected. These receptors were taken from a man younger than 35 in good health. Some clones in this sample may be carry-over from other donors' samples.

The CDR3 spells CASSFSPGGPYNEQFF. As DNA, the CDR3 is TGCGCCAGCAGCTTTTCCCCGGGAGGGCCGTACAATGAGCAGTTCTTC. This chain uses TRBV5-1 with TRBJ2-1; 8 bases fit TRBD2. V shed 2 bases, J shed 4 bases, and the junction held 8 bases outside the gene matches. This CDR3 is built from 16 residues. Germline V gene data show CDR1 as SGHRS and CDR2 as YFSETQ.

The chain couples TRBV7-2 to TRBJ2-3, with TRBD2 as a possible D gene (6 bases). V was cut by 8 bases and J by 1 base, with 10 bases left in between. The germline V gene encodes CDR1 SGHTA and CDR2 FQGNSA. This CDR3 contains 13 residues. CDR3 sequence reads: CASGRDRTDTQYF. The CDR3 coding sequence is TGTGCCAGCGGGCGGGATCGCACAGATACGCAGTATTTT. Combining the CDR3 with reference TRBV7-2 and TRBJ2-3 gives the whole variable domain GAGVSQSPSNKVTEKGKDVELRCDPISGHTALYWYRQSLGQGLEFLIYFQGNSAPDKSGLPSDRFSAERTGGSVSTLTIQRTQQEDSAVYLCASGRDRTDTQYFGPGTRLTVL.

The CDR3 DNA reads TGTGCCAGTAAATCTGGGGCCAACGTCCTGACTTTC. Amino acid sequence: CASKSGANVLTF. The gene calls are TRBV2 and TRBJ2-6; D gene unclear. The CDR3 consists of 12 residues. Germline V CDR1 and CDR2: SNHLY, FYNNEI. The V and J ends lost 9 bases and 1 base respectively, with 4 bases between them.

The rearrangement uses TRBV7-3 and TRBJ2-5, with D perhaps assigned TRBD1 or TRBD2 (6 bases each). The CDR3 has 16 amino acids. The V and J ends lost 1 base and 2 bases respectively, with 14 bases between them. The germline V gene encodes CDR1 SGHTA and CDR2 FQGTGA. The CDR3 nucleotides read TGTGCCAGCAGCTTAATTCCGGGGGCGGGGCAAGAGACCCAGTACTTC. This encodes CASSLIPGAGQETQYF.

CDR3: CASSPDGGFADTQYF. CDR3 nucleotide sequence: TGTGCCAGCAGCCCGGACGGGGGGTTCGCAGATACGCAGTATTTT. The chain joins TRBV5-6 to TRBJ2-3; 7 bases align to TRBD2. Germline CDR1 is SGHDT and CDR2 is YYEEEE. The CDR3 is 15 amino acids. The V segment lost 4 bases and the J segment 4 bases; nucleotides outside the gene matches: 9.